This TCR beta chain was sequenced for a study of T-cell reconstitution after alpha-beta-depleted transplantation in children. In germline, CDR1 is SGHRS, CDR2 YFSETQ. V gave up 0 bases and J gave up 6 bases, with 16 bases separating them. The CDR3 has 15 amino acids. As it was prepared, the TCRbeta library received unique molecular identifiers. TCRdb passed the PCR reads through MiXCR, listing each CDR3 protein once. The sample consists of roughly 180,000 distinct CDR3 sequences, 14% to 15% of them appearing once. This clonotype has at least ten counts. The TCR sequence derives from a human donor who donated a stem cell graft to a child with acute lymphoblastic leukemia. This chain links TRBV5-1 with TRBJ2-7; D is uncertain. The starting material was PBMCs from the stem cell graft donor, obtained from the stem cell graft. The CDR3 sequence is CASSLEVAGRVEQYF. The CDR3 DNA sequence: TGCGCCAGCAGCTTGGAAGTAGCAGGCAGAGTCGAGCAGTACTTC.